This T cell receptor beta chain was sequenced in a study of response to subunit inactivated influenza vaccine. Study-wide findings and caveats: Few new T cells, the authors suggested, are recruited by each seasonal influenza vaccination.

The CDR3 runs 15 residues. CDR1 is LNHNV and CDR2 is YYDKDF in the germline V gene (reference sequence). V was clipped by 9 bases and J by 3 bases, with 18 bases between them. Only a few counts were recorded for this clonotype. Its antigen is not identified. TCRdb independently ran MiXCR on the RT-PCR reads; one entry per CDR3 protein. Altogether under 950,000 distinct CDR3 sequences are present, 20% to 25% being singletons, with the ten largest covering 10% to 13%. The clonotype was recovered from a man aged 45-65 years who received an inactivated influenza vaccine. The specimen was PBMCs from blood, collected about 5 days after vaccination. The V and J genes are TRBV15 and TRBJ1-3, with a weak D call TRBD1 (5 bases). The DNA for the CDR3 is TGTGCCACGACTAAACGGGGGAGTAATGGAAACACCATATATTTT. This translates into CATTKRGSNGNTIYF.